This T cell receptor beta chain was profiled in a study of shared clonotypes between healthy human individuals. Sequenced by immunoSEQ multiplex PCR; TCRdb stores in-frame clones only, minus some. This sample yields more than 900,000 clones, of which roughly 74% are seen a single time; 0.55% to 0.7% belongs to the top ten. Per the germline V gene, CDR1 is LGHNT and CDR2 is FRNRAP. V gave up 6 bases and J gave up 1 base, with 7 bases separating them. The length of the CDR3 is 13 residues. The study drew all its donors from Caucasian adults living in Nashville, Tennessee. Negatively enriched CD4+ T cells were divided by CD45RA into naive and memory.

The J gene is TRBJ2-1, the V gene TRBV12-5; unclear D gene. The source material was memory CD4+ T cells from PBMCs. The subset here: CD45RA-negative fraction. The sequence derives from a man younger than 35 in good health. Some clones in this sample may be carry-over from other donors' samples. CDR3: CASGLSSYNEQFF. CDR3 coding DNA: TGTGCTAGTGGCCTTAGTTCCTACAATGAGCAGTTCTTC.